This TCR beta chain was observed in a study of T cell responses to AZD1222 COVID-19 vaccine. Overall study findings and caveats: Rises in breadth and depth of Spike-specific TCRs came after two AZD1222 doses. Baseline seropositives among AZD1222 recipients totaled only six. Targets within unmutated variant regions were reportedly found for nearly half of spike-specific TCRs. In a largely white British group with more females than males, clonal diversity was possibly underestimated.

Details on this clone: Its target is not known.

Trimming at V came to 2 bases and at J to 6 bases, leaving 7 bases not matched to a gene. This CDR3 contains 17 residues. Germline V gene data show CDR1 as SGHVS and CDR2 as FQNEAQ. Measured with immunoSEQ multiplex PCR; TCRdb has only the in-frame clones, and not every one. The sample gives tens of thousands of clones, less than 95% of which show up once; 5.4% is in the top ten. The sequences come from peripheral blood, collected 28 days after the second AZD1222 dose. V usage is TRBV7-8 and J usage is TRBJ1-6; 10 nucleotides match TRBD1. The TCR comes from an adult who received the AZD1222 COVID-19 vaccine. The chain's CDR3 is CASSLTGTGVINSPLHF. The DNA for the CDR3 is TGTGCCAGCAGCTTAACCGGGACAGGGGTTATTAATTCACCCCTCCACTTT.